One sample yielded the 18 T cell receptor beta chains listed below, sequenced in a study of identical twins. From the 5' RACE reads, TCRdb called clonotypes with MiXCR, one entry per CDR3 protein. Found here are approximately 590,000 distinct CDR3 sequences, approximately 10% of them singletons; the top ten hold more than 2.5%. This same sample was also part of a study on yellow fever vaccine responses in identical twins.

Input material: PBMCs. These receptors all stem from a woman younger than 30 in good health.

V and J are TRBV5-5 and TRBJ1-5; no clear D. V lost 3 bases to trimming and J lost 3 bases, with 10 bases between them. Germline values: CDR1 SGHKS, CDR2 YYEKEE (reference sequence). The CDR3 totals 14 residues. The CDR3 region has the DNA TGTGCCAGCAGCTCCTTGGACTCCAATCAGCCCCAGCATTTT. It codes for CASSSLDSNQPQHF.

In its sample, this clonotype was seen a few times. The CDR3 loop is CASTTSGGPANTGELFF. CDR3 DNA sequence: TGTGCCAGCACAACTAGCGGGGGACCCGCGAACACCGGGGAGCTGTTTTTT. This rearrangement joins TRBV2 to TRBJ2-2; 11 bases line up with TRBD2. Trimming at V came to 7 bases and at J to 0 bases, leaving 7 bases not matched to a gene. Germline V gene lookup returns CDR1 SNHLY and CDR2 FYNNEI. The CDR3 length is 17 residues.

The table lists this clonotype with many counts. The CDR3 sequence: CASSLRQRQYEQYF. The CDR3 DNA is TGTGCCAGCAGCTTGCGACAGAGACAATACGAGCAGTACTTC. This chain uses TRBV11-1 with TRBJ2-7; D is possibly TRBD1 (5 bases). The germline V gene has CDR1 SGHAT and CDR2 FQDESV (reference sequence). V was trimmed by 3 bases and J by 4 bases, leaving 13 bases between them. The CDR3 is 14 amino acids.

This clonotype was seen ten or more times. The rearrangement links TRBV7-2 to TRBJ2-2; D gene unclear. Germline V gene data show CDR1 as SGHTA and CDR2 as FQGNSA. The CDR3 has 12 residues. The germline V and J ends were trimmed by 6 bases and 7 bases, with 9 bases remaining between them. DNA of the CDR3: TGTGCCAGCAGTCGACCGGGCGGGGAGCTGTTTTTT. Encoded protein: CASSRPGGELFF.

This clonotype was seen a few times. V gene TRBV7-2 combines with J gene TRBJ1-4, with D tentatively TRBD1 (5 bases). CDR1 SGHTA and CDR2 FQGNSA come from the germline V gene. The CDR3 contains 15 residues. The V gene lost 0 bases and the J gene lost 8 bases, with 13 bases spanning the gap. This CDR3 reads CASSLAGDRREKLFF. CDR3 sequence (DNA): TGTGCCAGCAGCTTAGCCGGGGACCGACGGGAAAAACTGTTTTTT.

This clonotype was observed a few times. The CDR3 is CASSPSSPSSYNEQFF. As DNA, the CDR3 is TGTGCCAGCTCACCAAGCAGTCCGAGCTCCTACAATGAGCAGTTCTTC. The chain has TRBV18 and TRBJ2-1, with D uncertain. The CDR3 has 16 residues. The ends were cut back, 2 bases at V and 0 bases at J, with 11 bases in the middle. CDR1 KGHSH and CDR2 LQKENI come from the germline V gene.

The chain is built from TRBV12-3 or TRBV12-4 and TRBJ2-7; D not resolved. The CDR3 covers 14 residues. V dropped 6 bases and J dropped 3 bases, with 15 bases sitting between them. CDR3 region: CASRRAGQIYEQYF. As DNA, the CDR3 is TGTGCCAGCAGACGAGCCGGTCAGATCTACGAGCAGTACTTC.

Note on this clonotype: A clone one base away is much larger, so this may be a read error. The chain's CDR3 is CSSSLVAGEGQFF. CDR3 sequence (DNA): TGTTCCAGCAGCTTAGTTGCGGGAGAAGGGCAGTTCTTC. The rearrangement joins TRBV7-2 to TRBJ2-1; 7 positions match TRBD2. Germline values: CDR1 SGHTA, CDR2 FQGNSA. The CDR3 covers 13 residues. The whole variable domain, remainder taken from reference TRBV7-2 and TRBJ2-1, is GAGVSQSPSNKVTEKGKDVELRCDPISGHTALYWYRQSLGQGLEFLIYFQGNSAPDKSGLPSDRFSAERTGGSVSTLTIQRTQQEDSAVYLCSSSLVAGEGQFFGPGTRLTVL.

The chain employs TRBV6-1 and TRBJ2-7; D is ambiguous. The CDR3 runs 14 residues. V was shortened by 3 bases and J by 0 bases, with 9 bases between the two germline ends. The germline gives CDR1 MNHNS, CDR2 SASEGT. Here the CDR3 reads CASSDYSSSYEQYF. For the CDR3, the DNA is TGTGCCAGCAGTGATTACAGCAGCTCCTACGAGCAGTACTTC.

DNA for the CDR3: TGCGCCAGCAGTATAACAGGACCGAACACCGGGGAGCTGTTTTTT. Translating it yields CASSITGPNTGELFF. The chain combines TRBV5-1 with TRBJ2-2; D might be TRBD1 (5 bases). The germline CDR1 and CDR2 sequences are SGHRS and YFSETQ. This CDR3 has 15 amino acids. The V end was cut by 5 bases, the J end by 0 bases, with 11 bases between.

In this sample, this clonotype turned up many times. CDR3 DNA sequence: TGTGCCAGCAGTTTAAGGGAGAACACCGGGGAGCTGTTTTTT. Protein product: CASSLRENTGELFF. The chain uses TRBV12-3 or TRBV12-4 and TRBJ2-2; D is uncertain. The CDR3 consists of 14 residues. Trimming took off 2 bases at V and 1 base at J, with 5 bases between the two ends.

In its sample, this clonotype was seen many times. In DNA form, the CDR3 reads TGTGCCAGCAGCTTAGGCGGGTGGGACACCGGGGAGCTGTTTTTT. It is translated as CASSLGGWDTGELFF. The rearrangement joins TRBV7-3 to TRBJ2-2, with D maybe TRBD2 (5 bases). The ends were cut back, 2 bases at V and 3 bases at J, with 10 bases in the middle. The CDR3 has 15 amino acids. Germline assignment: CDR1 SGHTA and CDR2 FQGTGA.

The chain carries TRBV29-1 and TRBJ2-5; 11 bases are shared with TRBD2. Germline V gene lookup returns CDR1 SQVTM and CDR2 ANQGSEA. J lost 1 base, V lost 0 bases, and 16 bases had no gene match. The CDR3 length is 20 residues. CDR3 DNA sequence: TGCAGCGTTGAAGATCGCCCTAGTCAGGCTAGCGGGAGGCTCCAAGAGACCCAGTACTTC. This sequence encodes CSVEDRPSQASGRLQETQYF. Complete variable domain (other parts from reference TRBV29-1 and TRBJ2-5): SAVISQKPSRDICQRGTSLTIQCQVDSQVTMMFWYRQQPGQSLTLIATANQGSEATYESGFVIDKFPISRPNLTFSTLTVSNMSPEDSSIYLCSVEDRPSQASGRLQETQYFGPGTRLLVL.

This clonotype was counted between two and nine times. V is TRBV5-6 and J is TRBJ2-7, with a tentative D call TRBD1 (5 bases). Germline V gene sequence: CDR1 SGHDT, CDR2 YYEEEE. The V gene lost 4 bases and the J gene lost 0 bases, with 14 bases spanning the gap. The CDR3 spans 15 residues. The CDR3 loop is CASSQVGRVSYEQYF. CDR3 DNA sequence: TGTGCCAGCAGCCAGGTGGGCAGGGTCTCCTACGAGCAGTACTTC.

V usage is TRBV6-2 or TRBV6-3 and J usage is TRBJ2-5; D tentatively reads TRBD1 or TRBD2 (5 bases each). The CDR3 is 19 amino acids. Germline V gene lookup returns CDR1 MNHEY and CDR2 SVGEGT. Deletions cut 4 bases from V and 0 bases from J, with 24 bases between. In DNA form, the CDR3 reads TGTGCCAGCAGTTCCACCCAGCCGGGACCGATGAGGTACCAAGAGACCCAGTACTTC. This gives the protein CASSSTQPGPMRYQETQYF.

This clonotype was recorded many times. The V call is TRBV20-1, the J call TRBJ2-7; weak D call: TRBD2 (5 bases). The CDR3 is made up of 11 amino acids. CDR1 is DFQATT and CDR2 is SNEGSKA in the germline V gene (reference sequence). Deletions cut 0 bases from V and 6 bases from J, with 6 bases between. The CDR3 reads CSARDRGEQYF. The CDR3 region has the DNA TGCAGTGCTAGAGATCGGGGCGAGCAGTACTTC.

This clonotype was seen at least ten times. The chain combines TRBV15 with TRBJ2-5, with a weak D call TRBD2 (5 bases). Germline CDR1 reads LNHNV; CDR2 reads YYDKDF (reference sequence). Trimming took 8 bases from V and 2 from J, leaving 12 bases between them. CDR3 length equals 13 residues. The CDR3, as DNA: TGTGCCACCCGACGGGGAAATCAAGAGACCCAGTACTTC. Protein sequence: CATRRGNQETQYF.

This clonotype was seen only a few times. The chain combines TRBV18 with TRBJ2-1; TRBD2 matches at 14 bases. The trim removed 4 bases at V and 9 bases at J, leaving 14 bases unmatched. The CDR3 runs to 18 residues. Germline V gene data show CDR1 as KGHSH and CDR2 as LQKENI. This chain's CDR3 is CASSRYQGTSGSRAEQFF. The CDR3 DNA is TGTGCCAGCTCACGCTATCAGGGGACTAGCGGGAGTCGTGCTGAGCAGTTCTTC.